These T cell receptor beta chains were read from a single sample in a study of blood T cells in healthy people across ages. TCRdb reprocessed the 5' RACE reads with MiXCR, giving one entry per CDR3 protein. The sample lists roughly 730,000 distinct CDR3 sequences, roughly 50% seen once, with more than 25% in the top ten. The specimen was blood. The receptors here all came from a man in his forties in good health. CDR3s include the opening cysteine and the closing phenylalanine or tryptophan. The D gene is left open where the match is weak. Rows give clone size only sometimes, using once, few, many, or a class for an expanded clone.

V gene: TRBV28; J gene: TRBJ1-2; CDR3 length: 13; clone size: .; D gene: .; CDR3 DNA: TGTGCCAGCAGTTTAGGTCTGCACTATGGCTACACCTTC; CDR3 protein: CASSLGLHYGYTF
V gene: TRBV24-1; J gene: TRBJ1-5; CDR3 length: 16; clone size: .; D gene: TRBD1; CDR3 DNA: TGTGCCACCAGTGACCGAGGACAGGGGGTGGGACAGCCCCAGCATTTT; CDR3 protein: CATSDRGQGVGQPQHF
V gene: TRBV9; J gene: TRBJ2-1; CDR3 length: 16; clone size: few; D gene: .; CDR3 DNA: TGTGCCAGCACGCTAAAAGCGGCAAGCTCCTACAATGAGCAGTTCTTC; CDR3 protein: CASTLKAASSYNEQFF
V gene: TRBV12-3/TRBV12-4; J gene: TRBJ2-1; CDR3 length: 17; clone size: .; D gene: .; CDR3 DNA: TGTGCCAGCAGTTTCCCACCATTAAATCGACGGTACAATGAGCAGTTCTTC; CDR3 protein: CASSFPPLNRRYNEQFF
V gene: TRBV20-1; J gene: TRBJ2-7; CDR3 length: 13; clone size: once; D gene: .; CDR3 DNA: TGCAGTGCTAGAGGGGGCCCTTCCTACGAGCAGTACTTC; CDR3 protein: CSARGGPSYEQYF
V gene: TRBV15; J gene: TRBJ2-1; CDR3 length: 14; clone size: few; D gene: .; CDR3 DNA: TGTGCCACCAGCAGAGATGACGGGGACAATGAGCAGTTCTTC; CDR3 protein: CATSRDDGDNEQFF
V gene: TRBV7-2; J gene: TRBJ1-2; CDR3 length: 15; clone size: .; D gene: TRBD1; CDR3 DNA: TGTGCCAGCAGCCTAGGGGCAGGGGGCATCTATGGCTACACCTTC; CDR3 protein: CASSLGAGGIYGYTF
V gene: TRBV24-1; J gene: TRBJ2-4; CDR3 length: 12; clone size: .; D gene: .; CDR3 DNA: TGTGCCAGGGGGGTAACCAAAAACATTCAGTACTTC; CDR3 protein: CARGVTKNIQYF
V gene: TRBV6-1; J gene: TRBJ2-6; CDR3 length: 15; clone size: .; D gene: .; CDR3 DNA: TGTGCCAGCAGTGGGTGCACCTCTGGGGCCAACGTCCTGACTTTC; CDR3 protein: CASSGCTSGANVLTF
V gene: TRBV24-1; J gene: TRBJ1-2; CDR3 length: 13; clone size: .; D gene: TRBD1; CDR3 DNA: TGTGCCACCAGGGCGGGACAGAACTATGGCTACACCTTC; CDR3 protein: CATRAGQNYGYTF
V gene: TRBV5-1; J gene: TRBJ2-1; CDR3 length: 17; clone size: .; D gene: TRBD2; CDR3 DNA: TGCGCCAGCAGCCCGGAAGCGGGGGGGCTCCGAAACAATGAGCAGTTCTTC; CDR3 protein: CASSPEAGGLRNNEQFF